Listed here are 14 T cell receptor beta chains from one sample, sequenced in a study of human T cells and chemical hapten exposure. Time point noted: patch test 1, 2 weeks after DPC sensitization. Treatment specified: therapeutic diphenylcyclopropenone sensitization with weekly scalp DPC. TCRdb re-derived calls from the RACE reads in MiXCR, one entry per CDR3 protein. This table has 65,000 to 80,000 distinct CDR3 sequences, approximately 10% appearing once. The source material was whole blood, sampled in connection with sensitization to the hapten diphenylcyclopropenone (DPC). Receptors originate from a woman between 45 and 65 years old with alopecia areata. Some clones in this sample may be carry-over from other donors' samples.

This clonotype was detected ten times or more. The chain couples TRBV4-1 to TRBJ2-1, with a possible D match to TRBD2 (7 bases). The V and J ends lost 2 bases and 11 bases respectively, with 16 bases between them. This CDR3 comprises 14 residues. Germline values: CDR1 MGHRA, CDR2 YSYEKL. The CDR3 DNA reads TGCGCCAGCAGCCAACCGGGGGGCGGGACTAAGCAGTTCTTC. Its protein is CASSQPGGGTKQFF.

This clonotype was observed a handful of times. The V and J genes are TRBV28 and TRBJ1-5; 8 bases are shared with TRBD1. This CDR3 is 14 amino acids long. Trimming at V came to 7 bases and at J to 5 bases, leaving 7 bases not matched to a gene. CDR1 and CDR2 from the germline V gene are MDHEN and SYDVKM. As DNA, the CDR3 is TGTGCCAGCAAGAGGACAGGGCGGTATCAGCCCCAGCATTTT. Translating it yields CASKRTGRYQPQHF.

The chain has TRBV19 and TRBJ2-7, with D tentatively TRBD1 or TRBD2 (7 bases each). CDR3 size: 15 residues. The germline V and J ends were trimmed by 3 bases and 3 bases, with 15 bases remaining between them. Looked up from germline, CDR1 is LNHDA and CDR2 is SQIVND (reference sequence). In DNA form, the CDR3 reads TGTGCCAGTAGTATGGGAGGGACAGCAGTCTACGAGCAGTACTTC. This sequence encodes CASSMGGTAVYEQYF.

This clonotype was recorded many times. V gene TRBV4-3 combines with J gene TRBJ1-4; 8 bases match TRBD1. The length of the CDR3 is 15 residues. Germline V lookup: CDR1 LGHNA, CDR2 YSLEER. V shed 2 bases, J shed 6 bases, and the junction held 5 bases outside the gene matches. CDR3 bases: TGCGCCAGCAGCCAACCAGGGGGCGCGGATGAAAAACTGTTTTTT. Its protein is CASSQPGGADEKLFF.

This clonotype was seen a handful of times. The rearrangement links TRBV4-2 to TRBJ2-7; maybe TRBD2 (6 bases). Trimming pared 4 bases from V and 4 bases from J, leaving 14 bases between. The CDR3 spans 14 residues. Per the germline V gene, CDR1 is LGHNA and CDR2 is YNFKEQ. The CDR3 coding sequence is TGTGCCAGCAGCCCCCGGGACTCCGTTTACGAGCAGTACTTC. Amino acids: CASSPRDSVYEQYF.

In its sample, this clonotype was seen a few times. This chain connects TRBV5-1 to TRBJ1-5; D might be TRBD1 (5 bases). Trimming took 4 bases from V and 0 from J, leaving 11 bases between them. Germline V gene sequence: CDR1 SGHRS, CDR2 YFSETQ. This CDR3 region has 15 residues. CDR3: CASSPGLYSNQPQHF. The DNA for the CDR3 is TGCGCCAGCAGCCCGGGACTTTATAGCAATCAGCCCCAGCATTTT. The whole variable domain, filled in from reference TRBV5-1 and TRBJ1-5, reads KAGVTQTPRYLIKTRGQQVTLSCSPISGHRSVSWYQQTPGQGLQFLFEYFSETQRNKGNFPGRFSGRQFSNSRSEMNVSTLELGDSALYLCASSPGLYSNQPQHFGDGTRLSIL.

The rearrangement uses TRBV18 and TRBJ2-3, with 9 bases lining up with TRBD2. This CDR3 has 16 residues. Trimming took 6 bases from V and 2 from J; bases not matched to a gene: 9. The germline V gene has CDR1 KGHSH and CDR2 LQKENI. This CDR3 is CASSISGSRDTDTQYF. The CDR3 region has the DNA TGTGCCAGCTCGATTAGCGGGAGTCGAGACACAGATACGCAGTATTTT.

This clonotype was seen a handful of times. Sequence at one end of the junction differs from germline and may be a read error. CDR3 nucleotide sequence: TGTGCCAGCAGATTCCAGGGAGTTAATGGAAACACCATACATTTT. It encodes CASRFQGVNGNTIHF. V and J are TRBV28 and TRBJ1-3, with D perhaps matching TRBD1 (5 bases). Germline lookup yields CDR1 MDHEN and CDR2 SYDVKM. This CDR3 is 15 amino acids long.

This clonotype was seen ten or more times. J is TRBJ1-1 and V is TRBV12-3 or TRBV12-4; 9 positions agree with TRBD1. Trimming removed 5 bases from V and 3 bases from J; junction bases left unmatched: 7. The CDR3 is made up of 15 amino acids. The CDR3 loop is CASSPGQGRDTEAFF. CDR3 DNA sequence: TGTGCCAGCAGTCCCGGACAGGGGAGAGACACTGAAGCTTTCTTT.

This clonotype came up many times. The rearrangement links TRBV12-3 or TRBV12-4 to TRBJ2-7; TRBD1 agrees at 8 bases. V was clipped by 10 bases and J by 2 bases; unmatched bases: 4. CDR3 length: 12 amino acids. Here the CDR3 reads CATRQGPYEQYF. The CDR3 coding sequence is TGTGCCACGAGACAGGGGCCCTACGAGCAGTACTTC.

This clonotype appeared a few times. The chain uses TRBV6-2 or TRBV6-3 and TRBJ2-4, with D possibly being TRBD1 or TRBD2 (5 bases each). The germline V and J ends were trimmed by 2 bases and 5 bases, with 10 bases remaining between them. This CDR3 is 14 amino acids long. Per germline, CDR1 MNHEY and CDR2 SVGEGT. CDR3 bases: TGTGCCAGCAGTTACGGGGGACGGCAAAACATTCAGTACTTC. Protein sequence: CASSYGGRQNIQYF.

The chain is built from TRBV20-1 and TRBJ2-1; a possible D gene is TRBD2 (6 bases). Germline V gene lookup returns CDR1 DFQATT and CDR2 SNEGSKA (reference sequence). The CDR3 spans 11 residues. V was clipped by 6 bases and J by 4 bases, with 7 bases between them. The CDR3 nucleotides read TGCAGTGCCAGCGGGTACAATGAGCAGTTCTTC. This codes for CSASGYNEQFF.

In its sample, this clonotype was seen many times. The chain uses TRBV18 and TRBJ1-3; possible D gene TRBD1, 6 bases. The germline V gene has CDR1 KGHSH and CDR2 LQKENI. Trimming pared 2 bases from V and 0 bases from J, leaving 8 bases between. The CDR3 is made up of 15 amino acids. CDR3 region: CASSPGTLSGNTIYF. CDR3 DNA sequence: TGTGCCAGCTCACCAGGGACACTCTCTGGAAACACCATATATTTT.

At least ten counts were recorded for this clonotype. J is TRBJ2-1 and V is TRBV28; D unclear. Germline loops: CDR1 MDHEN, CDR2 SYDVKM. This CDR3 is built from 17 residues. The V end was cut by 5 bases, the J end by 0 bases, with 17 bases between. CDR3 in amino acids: CASSPAGKLSSYNEQFF. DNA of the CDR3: TGTGCCAGCAGTCCCGCCGGAAAGCTGAGCTCCTACAATGAGCAGTTCTTC.